This record concerns one TCR beta chain sequence. These data come from a study of OX40 agonist ivuxolimab in advanced cancers. Overall study context: Patients received intravenous ivuxolimab every 2 weeks at 0.01 to 10 mg/kg. Those treated in dose escalation had hepatocellular carcinoma, melanoma, renal cell cancer or head and neck cancer.

TCRdb's table, derived via immunoSEQ multiplex PCR, lists solely in-frame clones and lacks some. This sample carries 35,000 to 50,000 clones, around nine tenths of them seen once, and the ten largest clones take less than 25%. The clonotype comes from an adult with an advanced solid tumor such as melanoma, head and neck, liver or kidney cancer. Material: CD4+ or CD8+ T cells sorted from blood, obtained in a trial of the OX40 agonist ivuxolimab.

DNA for the CDR3: TGCGCCAGCAAGACTAGCATGGGAATTGATGAGCAGTTCTTC. It specifies CASKTSMGIDEQFF. This rearrangement joins TRBV4-1 to TRBJ2-1; TRBD2 matches at 7 bases. The CDR3 consists of 14 residues. V was clipped by 7 bases and J by 8 bases; unmatched bases: 11. In germline, CDR1 is MGHRA, CDR2 YSYEKL.